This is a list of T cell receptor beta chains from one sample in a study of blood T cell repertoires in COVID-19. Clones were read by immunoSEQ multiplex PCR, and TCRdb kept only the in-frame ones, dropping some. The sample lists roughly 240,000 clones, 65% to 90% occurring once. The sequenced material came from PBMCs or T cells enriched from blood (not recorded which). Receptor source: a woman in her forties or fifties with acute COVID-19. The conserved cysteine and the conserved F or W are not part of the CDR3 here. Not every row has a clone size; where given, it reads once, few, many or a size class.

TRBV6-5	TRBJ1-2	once	ASDDPGQVRYGYT
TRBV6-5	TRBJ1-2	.	ASSQDRIYGYT
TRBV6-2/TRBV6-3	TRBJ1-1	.	ASSDRENTEAF
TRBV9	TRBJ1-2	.	ASSVAQGYGYT
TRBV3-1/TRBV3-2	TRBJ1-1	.	ASSQGTLAF
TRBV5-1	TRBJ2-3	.	ASSPRPQADTQY
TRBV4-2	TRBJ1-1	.	ASSQDLGGQGEAF
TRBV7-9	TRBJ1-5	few	ASSLTGDGSQPQH
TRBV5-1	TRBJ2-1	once	ASSSIKPGQGIPEQF
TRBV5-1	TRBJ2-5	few	ASSFRHPGTSGGGQETQY
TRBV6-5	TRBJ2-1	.	ASSYSSGGISNEQF
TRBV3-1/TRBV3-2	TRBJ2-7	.	ASSEGTTGPYEQY
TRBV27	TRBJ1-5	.	ASSLLRDQPQH
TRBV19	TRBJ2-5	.	ASSTSRGSGETQY
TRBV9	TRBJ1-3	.	ASSVRQLLGGNTIY
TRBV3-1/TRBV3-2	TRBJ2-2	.	ASSQTPRGGGSGGELF
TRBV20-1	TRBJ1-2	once	SARSGNGYT
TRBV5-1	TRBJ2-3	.	ASRLTSGGYTDTQY
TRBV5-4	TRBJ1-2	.	ASSTVDKAGGYT
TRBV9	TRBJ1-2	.	ASRGTGSTSYGYT
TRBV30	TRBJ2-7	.	AWSRVEQY
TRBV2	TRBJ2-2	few	ASSGGRGSGELF
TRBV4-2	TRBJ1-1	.	ASSQDRRGYTEAF
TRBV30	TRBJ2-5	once	AWSVAGAQETQY
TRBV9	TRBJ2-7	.	ASSVGGGAGSSYEQY
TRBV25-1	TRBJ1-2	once	ASSDRTVLGAGGYT
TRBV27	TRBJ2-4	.	ASSFYRDGKNIQY
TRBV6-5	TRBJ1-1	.	ASSYSNPGTGTEAF
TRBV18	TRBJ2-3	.	ASSQGRTDTQY
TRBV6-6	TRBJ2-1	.	ASTPGENEQF
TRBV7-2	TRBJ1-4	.	ASSLGGTLTEEKLF
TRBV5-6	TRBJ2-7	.	ASSLIRGLTYEQY
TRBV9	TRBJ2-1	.	ASSPTHASYNEQF
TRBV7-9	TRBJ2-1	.	ASSLRQGSSYNEQF
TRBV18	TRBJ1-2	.	ASSTEQGMGYT
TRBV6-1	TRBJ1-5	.	ASSDRDRGDNQPQH
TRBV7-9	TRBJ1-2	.	ASSYRDRTGYT
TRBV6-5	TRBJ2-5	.	ASSFTGGKGETQY
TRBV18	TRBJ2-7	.	ASSPQQGQWDEQY
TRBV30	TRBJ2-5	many	AWGLPVQETQY
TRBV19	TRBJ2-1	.	ASSIRLAYNEQF
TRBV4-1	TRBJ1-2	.	ASSQIPADSYGYT